This T cell receptor beta chain is drawn from a study of blood T cell repertoires in COVID-19. Study summary: The study drew acute and convalescent COVID-19 samples from the United States, Italy and Spain. PBMCs, B-cell-depleted T cells, or T cells were the source of the cDNA or gDNA that made up the material.

The assay was immunoSEQ multiplex PCR, and TCRdb's table has in-frame clones only and misses some. The table records more than 300,000 clones, about 91% of them present only once. Germline CDR1 SQVTM, CDR2 ANQGSEA. The CDR3 is made up of 14 amino acids. V gave up 8 bases and J gave up 0 bases; unmatched junction bases: 6. The Seattle patients, enrolled during active infection, were followed longitudinally. The source material was peripheral blood. The TCR originated in a woman aged 25-40 years with COVID-19, enrolled during active disease. The genes are TRBV29-1 and TRBJ2-1; 8 bases are shared with TRBD2. The chain's CDR3 is CSWGAGGSYNEQFF. Here the CDR3 DNA reads TGCAGCTGGGGCGCGGGGGGCTCCTACAATGAGCAGTTCTTC.